Below are 27 T cell receptor beta chains sequenced from a single sample in a study of blood T cell repertoires in COVID-19. The protocol was immunoSEQ multiplex PCR, while the TCRdb copy is restricted to in-frame clones and leaves out a portion. This table has about 16,000 clones, roughly nine tenths appearing once. Sequencing used peripheral blood. These receptors were collected from a man aged 60 to 69 with acute or convalescent COVID-19.

A few counts support this clone. V is TRBV6-6 and J is TRBJ1-4; perhaps TRBD1 as D (6 bases). Trimming pared 2 bases from V and 3 bases from J, leaving 13 bases between. CDR3 length: 16 amino acids. In germline, CDR1 is MNHNY, CDR2 SVGAGI (reference sequence). In nucleotides, the CDR3 is TGTGCCAGCAGTTACACGTTGGACAGTTCTAATGAAAAACTGTTTTTT. As protein: CASSYTLDSSNEKLFF.

The V call is TRBV5-1, the J call TRBJ2-5, with a possible D match to TRBD2 (6 bases). The V gene lost 2 bases and the J gene lost 2 bases, with 10 bases spanning the gap. Germline CDR1 reads SGHRS; CDR2 reads YFSETQ. The CDR3 has 14 residues. CDR3 nucleotides: TGCGCCAGCAGCTTACGACGGGGGCAAGAGACCCAGTACTTC. This encodes CASSLRRGQETQYF.

The chain has TRBV19 and TRBJ1-2, with D perhaps TRBD1 (6 bases). The V end was cut by 5 bases, the J end by 6 bases, with 22 bases between. CDR3 size: 16 residues. Looked up from germline, CDR1 is LNHDA and CDR2 is SQIVND (reference sequence). In DNA, the CDR3 is TGTGCCAGTAGTGAGCCATACAGGGATCTAAAAGATGGCTACACCTTC. Translating gives CASSEPYRDLKDGYTF.

The gene calls are TRBV7-9 and TRBJ2-7; TRBD2 might be the D (5 bases). CDR3 length equals 13 residues. V gave up 5 bases and J gave up 4 bases, with 12 bases separating them. Germline loops: CDR1 SEHNR, CDR2 FQNEAQ (reference sequence). The CDR3 sequence is CASSPSGIYEQYF. The CDR3 DNA reads as TGTGCCAGCAGCCCTTCCGGGATATACGAGCAGTACTTC.

The chain has TRBV4-1 and TRBJ2-3, with 14 bases aligning to TRBD2. The V and J ends lost 2 bases and 6 bases, in that order; junction bases with no gene match: 4. The CDR3 has 16 amino acids. Germline assignment: CDR1 MGHRA and CDR2 YSYEKL. The CDR3 is CASSQPGLAGADTQYF. For the CDR3, the DNA is TGCGCCAGCAGCCAACCGGGACTAGCGGGAGCGGATACGCAGTATTTT.

The chain carries TRBV18 and TRBJ1-2, with D tentatively TRBD1 (5 bases). The CDR3 contains 15 residues. Trimming shortened V by 3 bases and J by 0 bases, and 11 bases separated the two germline ends. The germline V gene has CDR1 KGHSH and CDR2 LQKENI. DNA of the CDR3: TGTGCCAGCTCACCCTCGGTACAGGCTAACTATGGCTACACCTTC. Translated, it gives CASSPSVQANYGYTF.

V gene TRBV25-1 combines with J gene TRBJ2-1, with TRBD2 identical over 7 bases. V was clipped by 3 bases and J by 0 bases; unmatched bases: 2. This CDR3 spans 15 amino acids. The V gene's germline CDR1 is MGHDK and CDR2 SYGVNS. This CDR3 reads CASSETSYSYNEQFF. The DNA of the CDR3 is TGTGCCAGCAGTGAGACTAGCTACTCCTACAATGAGCAGTTCTTC.

This rearrangement joins TRBV5-1 to TRBJ2-3, with D tentatively TRBD1 (6 bases). Germline lookup yields CDR1 SGHRS and CDR2 YFSETQ. This CDR3 has 15 residues. Deletions cut 5 bases from V and 0 bases from J, with 13 bases between. In DNA, the CDR3 is TGCGCCAGCAGAGGGGGAAAACATAGCACAGATACGCAGTATTTT. It encodes CASRGGKHSTDTQYF.

The chain couples TRBV19 to TRBJ2-2, with TRBD2 matching over 7 bases. This CDR3 contains 14 residues. Per the germline V gene, CDR1 is LNHDA and CDR2 is SQIVND (reference sequence). Unmatched junction bases numbered 7, after V lost 9 bases and J lost 3 bases. The CDR3 sequence: CASQTGGDTGELFF. In DNA, the CDR3 is TGTGCCAGCCAAACGGGGGGAGACACCGGGGAGCTGTTTTTT.

The chain joins TRBV5-8 to TRBJ2-5; 9 bases align to TRBD1. This CDR3 comprises 16 residues. Germline loops: CDR1 SGHTS, CDR2 YDEGEE. The junction had 8 bases not matched to a gene; V was cut back by 4 bases and J by 1 base. The CDR3 region is CASSPRGDRAQETQYF. CDR3 bases: TGTGCCAGCAGCCCCCGGGGGGACAGGGCCCAAGAGACCCAGTACTTC.

This chain links TRBV9 with TRBJ1-1; maybe TRBD1 (5 bases). Between the trimmed V and J ends, which lost 1 base and 1 base, there was a span of 14 bases. This CDR3 spans 16 amino acids. Germline assignment: CDR1 SGDLS and CDR2 YYNGEE. CDR3 amino acids: CASSVQHQGENTEAFF. For the CDR3, the DNA is TGTGCCAGCAGCGTACAGCACCAGGGCGAGAACACTGAAGCTTTCTTT.

A single count supports this clone. The V gene is TRBV21-1, the J gene TRBJ2-4; TRBD2, the D gene given by the table, was not confirmed from the DNA. TRBV21-1 is given as a pseudogene. The CDR3 has 18 residues. In DNA, the CDR3 is TGTGCCAGCAGCGAACGGAGAAAACAGACTAGCGGGAGGAACATTCAGTACTTC. Its protein is CASSERRKQTSGRNIQYF.

Concerning this clone: A read error may produce the germline difference seen at one junction end. This chain links TRBV12-3 or TRBV12-4 with TRBJ2-3, with 8 nucleotides matching TRBD2. The CDR3 is made up of 12 amino acids. CDR3 residues: CASSVLADTQYF. Written as DNA, the CDR3 is TGTGCCAGCAGCGTACTAGCGGATACCCAGTATTTT.

V is TRBV3-1 (or the pseudogene TRBV3-2) and J is TRBJ1-4; 8 bases align to TRBD1. Germline CDR1 and CDR2: LGHDT and YNNKEL (reference sequence). J was trimmed by 7 bases and V by 4 bases; bases with no gene match: 8. The CDR3 contains 15 residues. CDR3 loop: CASSPAPGTGEKLFF. Here the CDR3 DNA reads TGTGCCAGCAGCCCAGCCCCCGGGACAGGTGAAAAACTGTTTTTT.

The rearrangement uses TRBV9 and TRBJ2-1; D is perhaps TRBD2 (6 bases). The V gene lost 0 bases and the J gene lost 1 base, with 11 bases spanning the gap. CDR3 length: 16 residues. Germline CDR1 and CDR2: SGDLS and YYNGEE. The CDR3: CASSVVRGGSYNEQFF. DNA of the CDR3: TGTGCCAGCAGCGTAGTGCGGGGTGGGTCCTACAATGAGCAGTTCTTC. Variable domain in full (rest from reference TRBV9 and TRBJ2-1): DSGVTQTPKHLITATGQRVTLRCSPRSGDLSVYWYQQSLDQGLQFLIQYYNGEERAKGNILERFSAQQFPDLHSELNLSSLELGDSALYFCASSVVRGGSYNEQFFGPGTRLTVL.

This chain connects TRBV10-3 to TRBJ1-4, with TRBD1 matching over 7 bases. Trimming took 4 bases from V and 8 from J; bases not matched to a gene: 7. The CDR3 is 14 amino acids. The germline V gene has CDR1 ENHRY and CDR2 SYGVKD. CDR3 sequence (DNA): TGTGCCATCAGTGGATCGGGACAGCAGGAAAAACTGTTTTTT. Translated, it gives CAISGSGQQEKLFF.

The rearrangement joins TRBV9 to TRBJ1-4; 9 nucleotides align to TRBD1. The V gene end was trimmed by 4 bases and the J gene end by 3 bases; junction bases not matched to a gene: 4. Germline V CDR1 and CDR2: SGDLS, YYNGEE. The CDR3 runs 15 residues. The CDR3 region is CASSPTGGPNEKLFF. CDR3 coding DNA: TGTGCCAGCAGCCCCACAGGGGGCCCTAATGAAAAACTGTTTTTT.

The chain combines TRBV10-3 with TRBJ2-3; D ambiguous. CDR1 is ENHRY and CDR2 is SYGVKD in the germline V gene. V was clipped by 3 bases and J by 4 bases, with 11 bases between them. The CDR3 length is 14 residues. The CDR3 spells CAISDARSADTQYF. The CDR3 DNA sequence: TGTGCCATCAGTGATGCACGGTCGGCAGATACGCAGTATTTT.

The chain uses TRBV6-5 and TRBJ2-1; tentatively, D is TRBD1 (5 bases). The CDR3 covers 14 residues. Looked up from germline, CDR1 is MNHEY and CDR2 is SVGAGI. V lost 5 bases and J lost 4, with 12 bases in between. The CDR3 nucleotides are TGTGCCAGCAGTAACCGACAGCAATACAATGAGCAGTTCTTC. Residues: CASSNRQQYNEQFF.

The rearrangement joins TRBV6-4 to TRBJ2-1; 10 bases agree with TRBD2. Germline trimming cut 4 bases from V and 8 bases from J; bases unmatched to any gene: 5. The germline V gene has CDR1 MRHNA and CDR2 SNTAGT. CDR3 length: 14 amino acids. The CDR3 sequence: CASSVLAGEHEQFF. The CDR3 nucleotides are TGTGCCAGCAGTGTCCTAGCGGGAGAACATGAGCAGTTCTTC.

This sequence joins TRBV19 and TRBJ2-4; tentative D call: TRBD2 (7 bases). V lost 4 bases to trimming and J lost 0 bases, with 19 bases between them. The CDR3 consists of 18 residues. The germline V gene has CDR1 LNHDA and CDR2 SQIVND (reference sequence). In DNA form, the CDR3 reads TGTGCCAGTAGTAAGGGGGACTCAGCGGGATTAGCCAAAAACATTCAGTACTTC. This encodes CASSKGDSAGLAKNIQYF.

The J gene is TRBJ2-7, the V gene TRBV7-9; weak D call: TRBD1 (7 bases). This CDR3 is 14 amino acids long. Trimming cost V 1 base and J 6 bases, with 13 bases left between them. CDR1 and CDR2 (germline): SEHNR, FQNEAQ (reference sequence). CDR3 coding DNA: TGTGCCAGCAGCTTAGGCCAGGGGGGCGGCGAGCAGTACTTC. Amino acids: CASSLGQGGGEQYF.

This chain uses TRBV7-5 with TRBJ2-7; the table's D call of TRBD2 was not tested on the DNA. TRBV7-5 is a known pseudogene. The CDR3 loop spans 16 amino acids. The CDR3 DNA reads as TGTGTCAGAAGCTTAGGTCCTCTAGGGAGCTCCTACGAGCAGTACTTC. It translates to CVRSLGPLGSSYEQYF.

The V gene is TRBV16, the J gene TRBJ1-5; D is undetermined. CDR1 is KGHSY, CDR2 FQNENV, per germline. CDR3 length equals 14 residues. V gave up 0 bases and J gave up 4 bases, with 7 bases separating them. The CDR3 DNA reads as TGTGCCAGCAGCCAATCCCCCAGAAATCAGCCCCAGCATTTT. This gives the protein CASSQSPRNQPQHF. Full variable domain (missing parts from reference TRBV16 and TRBJ1-5): GEEVAQTPKHLVRGEGQKAKLYCAPIKGHSYVFWYQQVLKNEFKFLISFQNENVFDETGMPKERFSAKCLPNSPCSLEIQATKLEDSAVYFCASSQSPRNQPQHFGDGTRLSIL.

The chain couples TRBV19 to TRBJ2-3; D gene ambiguous. Trimming stripped 1 base from V and 0 bases from J, with 2 bases between. The CDR3 extends over 13 amino acids. The germline CDR1 and CDR2 sequences are LNHDA and SQIVND (reference sequence). CDR3 bases: TGTGCCAGTAGTATAGCTAGCACAGATACGCAGTATTTT. Its protein product is CASSIASTDTQYF. Variable domain in full (rest from reference TRBV19 and TRBJ2-3): DGGITQSPKYLFRKEGQNVTLSCEQNLNHDAMYWYRQDPGQGLRLIYYSQIVNDFQKGDIAEGYSVSREKKESFPLTVTSAQKNPTAFYLCASSIASTDTQYFGPGTRLTVL.

The rearrangement uses TRBV2 and TRBJ2-7; D remains ambiguous. Germline V lookup: CDR1 SNHLY, CDR2 FYNNEI. V dropped 4 bases and J dropped 3 bases, with 4 bases sitting between them. CDR3 length: 11 residues. CDR3 coding DNA: TGTGCCAGCAGTGCCTACTACGAGCAGTACTTC. Translating it yields CASSAYYEQYF. Variable domain in full (rest from reference TRBV2 and TRBJ2-7): EPEVTQTPSHQVTQMGQEVILRCVPISNHLYFYWYRQILGQKVEFLVSFYNNEISEKSEIFDDQFSVERPDGSNFTLKIRSTKLEDSAMYFCASSAYYEQYFGPGTRLTVT.

The rearrangement joins TRBV14 to TRBJ1-6; tentatively, D is TRBD1 (5 bases). Germline CDR1 reads SGHDN; CDR2 reads FVKESK. Trimming shortened V by 4 bases and J by 9 bases, and 13 bases separated the two germline ends. This CDR3 contains 14 residues. The CDR3 reads CASSLIGQGSPLHF. CDR3 in DNA: TGTGCCAGCAGCCTTATAGGACAAGGTTCACCCCTCCACTTT.